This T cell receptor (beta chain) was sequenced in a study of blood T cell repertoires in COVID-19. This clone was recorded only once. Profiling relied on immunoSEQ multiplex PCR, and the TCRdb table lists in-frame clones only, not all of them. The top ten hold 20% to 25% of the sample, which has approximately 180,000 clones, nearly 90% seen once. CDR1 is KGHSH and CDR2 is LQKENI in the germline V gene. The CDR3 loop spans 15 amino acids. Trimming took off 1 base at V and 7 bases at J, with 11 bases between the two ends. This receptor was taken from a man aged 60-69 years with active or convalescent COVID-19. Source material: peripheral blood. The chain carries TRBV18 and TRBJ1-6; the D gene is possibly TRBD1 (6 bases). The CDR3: CASSPRTVPNSPLHF. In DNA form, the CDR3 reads TGTGCCAGCTCACCACGGACAGTGCCGAATTCACCCCTCCACTTT.